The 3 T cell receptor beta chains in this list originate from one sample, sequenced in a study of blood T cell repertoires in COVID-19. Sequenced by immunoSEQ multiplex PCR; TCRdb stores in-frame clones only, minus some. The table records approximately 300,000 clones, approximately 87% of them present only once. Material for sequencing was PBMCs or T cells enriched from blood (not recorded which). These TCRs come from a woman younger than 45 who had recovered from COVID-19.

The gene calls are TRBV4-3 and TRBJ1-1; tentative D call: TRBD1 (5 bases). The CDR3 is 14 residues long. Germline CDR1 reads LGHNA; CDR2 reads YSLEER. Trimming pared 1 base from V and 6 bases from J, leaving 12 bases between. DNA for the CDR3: TGCGCCAGCAGCCAAGCGGGGGTTCGGGCTGAAGCTTTCTTT. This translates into CASSQAGVRAEAFF.

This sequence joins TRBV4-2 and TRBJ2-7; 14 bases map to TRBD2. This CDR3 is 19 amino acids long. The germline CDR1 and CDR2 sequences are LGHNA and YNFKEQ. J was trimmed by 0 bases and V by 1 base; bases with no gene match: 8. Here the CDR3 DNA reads TGTGCCAGCAGCCAAGTGTTGGGACTAGCGGGGGAGTTCTCCTACGAGCAGTACTTC. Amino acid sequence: CASSQVLGLAGEFSYEQYF.

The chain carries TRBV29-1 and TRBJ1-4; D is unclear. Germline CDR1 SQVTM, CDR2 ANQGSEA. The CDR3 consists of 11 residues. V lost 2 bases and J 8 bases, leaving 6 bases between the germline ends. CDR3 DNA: TGCAGCGTTGAATACTCCGAAAAACTGTTTTTT. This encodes CSVEYSEKLFF.